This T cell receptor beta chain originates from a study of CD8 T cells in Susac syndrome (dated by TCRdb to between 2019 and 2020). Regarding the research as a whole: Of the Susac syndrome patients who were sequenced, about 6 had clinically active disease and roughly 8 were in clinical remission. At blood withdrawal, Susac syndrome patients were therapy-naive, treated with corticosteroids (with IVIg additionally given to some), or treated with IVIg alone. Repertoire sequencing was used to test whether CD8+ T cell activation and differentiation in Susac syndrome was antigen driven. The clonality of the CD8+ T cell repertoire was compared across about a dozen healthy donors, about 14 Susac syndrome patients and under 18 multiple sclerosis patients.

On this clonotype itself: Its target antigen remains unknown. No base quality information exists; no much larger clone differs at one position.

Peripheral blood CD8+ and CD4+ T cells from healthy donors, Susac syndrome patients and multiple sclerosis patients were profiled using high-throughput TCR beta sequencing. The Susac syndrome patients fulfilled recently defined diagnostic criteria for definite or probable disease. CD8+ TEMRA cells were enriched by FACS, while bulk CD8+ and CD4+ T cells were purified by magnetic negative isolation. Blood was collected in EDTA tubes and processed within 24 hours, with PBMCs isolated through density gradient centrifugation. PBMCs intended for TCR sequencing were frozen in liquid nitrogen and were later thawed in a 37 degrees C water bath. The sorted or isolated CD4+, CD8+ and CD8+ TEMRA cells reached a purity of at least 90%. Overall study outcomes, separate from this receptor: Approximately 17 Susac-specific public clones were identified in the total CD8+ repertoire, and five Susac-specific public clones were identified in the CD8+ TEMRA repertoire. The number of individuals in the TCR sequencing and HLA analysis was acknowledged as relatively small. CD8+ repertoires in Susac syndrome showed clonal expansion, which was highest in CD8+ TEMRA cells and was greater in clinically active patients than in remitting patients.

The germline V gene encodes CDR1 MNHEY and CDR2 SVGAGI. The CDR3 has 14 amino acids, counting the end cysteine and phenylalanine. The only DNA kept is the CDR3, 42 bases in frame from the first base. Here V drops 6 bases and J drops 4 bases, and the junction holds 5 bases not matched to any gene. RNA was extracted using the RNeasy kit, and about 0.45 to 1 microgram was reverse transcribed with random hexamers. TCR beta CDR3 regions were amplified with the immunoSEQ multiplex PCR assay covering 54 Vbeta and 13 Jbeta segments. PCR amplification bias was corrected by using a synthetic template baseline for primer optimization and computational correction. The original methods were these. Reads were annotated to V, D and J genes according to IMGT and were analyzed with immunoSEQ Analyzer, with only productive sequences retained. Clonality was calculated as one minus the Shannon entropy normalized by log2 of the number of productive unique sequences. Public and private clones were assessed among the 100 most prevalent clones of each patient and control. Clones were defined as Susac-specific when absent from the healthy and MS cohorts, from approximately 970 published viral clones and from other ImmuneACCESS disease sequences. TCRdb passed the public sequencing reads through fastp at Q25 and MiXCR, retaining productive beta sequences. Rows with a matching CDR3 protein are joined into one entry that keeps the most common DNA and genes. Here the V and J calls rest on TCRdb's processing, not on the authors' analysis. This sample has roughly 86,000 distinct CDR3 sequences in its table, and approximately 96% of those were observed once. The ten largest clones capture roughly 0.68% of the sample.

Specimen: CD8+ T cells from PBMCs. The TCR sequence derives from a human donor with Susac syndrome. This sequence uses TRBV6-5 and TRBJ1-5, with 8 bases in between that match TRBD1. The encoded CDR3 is CASRRTGRNQPQHF. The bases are TGTGCCAGCAGACGGACAGGGAGGAATCAGCCCCAGCATTTT.